This TCR beta chain was captured by sequencing in a study of identifying expanded T cells in peripheral blood. Study-level points and caveats: Approximately two-week clone count variance significantly increased as total template count grew.

Collection occurred without any documented infections or immune events in donors. Produced via immunoSEQ multiplex PCR; TCRdb's table is partial and in-frame only. The table records some 65,000 clones, around 86% of them present only once. Germline V lookup: CDR1 SGHDT, CDR2 YYEEEE. The CDR3 sequence is 14 residues long. The germline V and J ends were trimmed by 0 bases and 6 bases, with 10 bases remaining between them. As for this clone: The antigen is not known.

The sequenced sample consisted of blood. The origin of this receptor is a person between 18 and 75 years old in good health. The genes are TRBV5-6 and TRBJ1-5; D is perhaps TRBD1 (5 bases). In DNA form, the CDR3 reads TGTGCCAGCAGCTTGGGGGCAGGGAGTCAGCCCCAGCATTTT. Its translation is CASSLGAGSQPQHF.